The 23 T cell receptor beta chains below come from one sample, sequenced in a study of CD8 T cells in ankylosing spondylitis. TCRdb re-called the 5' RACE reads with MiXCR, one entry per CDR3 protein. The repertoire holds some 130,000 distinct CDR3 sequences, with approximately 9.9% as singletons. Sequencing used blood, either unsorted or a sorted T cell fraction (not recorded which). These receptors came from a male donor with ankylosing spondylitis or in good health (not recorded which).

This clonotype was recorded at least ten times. The CDR3, as DNA: TGTGCCATCAGGATAGAGGGGATGGAGACCCAGTACTTC. Protein sequence: CAIRIEGMETQYF. The chain joins TRBV10-3 to TRBJ2-5; D is possibly TRBD1 or TRBD2 (5 bases each). The CDR3 spans 13 residues. V lost 6 bases and J 5 bases, leaving 13 bases between the germline ends. Germline V CDR1 and CDR2: ENHRY, SYGVKD.

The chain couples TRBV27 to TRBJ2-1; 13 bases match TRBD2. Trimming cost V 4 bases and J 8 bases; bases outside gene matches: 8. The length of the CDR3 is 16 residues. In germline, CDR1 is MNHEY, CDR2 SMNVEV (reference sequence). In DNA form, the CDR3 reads TGTGCCAGCAGTTCGCGGACTAGCGGGAGATCCGATGAGCAGTTCTTC. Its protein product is CASSSRTSGRSDEQFF.

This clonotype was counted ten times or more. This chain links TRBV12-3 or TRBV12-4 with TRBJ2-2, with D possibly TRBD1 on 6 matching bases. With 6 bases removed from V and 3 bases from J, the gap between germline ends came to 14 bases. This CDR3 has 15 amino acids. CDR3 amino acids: CASRISTGHTGELFF. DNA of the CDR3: TGTGCCAGCAGAATATCGACAGGTCACACCGGGGAGCTGTTTTTT.

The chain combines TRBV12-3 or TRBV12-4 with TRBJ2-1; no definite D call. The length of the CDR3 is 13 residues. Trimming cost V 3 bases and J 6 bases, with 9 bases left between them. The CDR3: CASSFSRANEQFF. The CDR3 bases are TGTGCCAGCAGTTTCTCTAGGGCCAATGAGCAGTTCTTC.

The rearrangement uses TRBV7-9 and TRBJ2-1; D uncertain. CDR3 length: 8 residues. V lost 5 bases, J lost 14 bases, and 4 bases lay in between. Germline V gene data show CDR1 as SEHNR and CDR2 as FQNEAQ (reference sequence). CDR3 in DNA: TGTGCCAGCAGCCCGGAGTTCTTC. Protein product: CASSPEFF.

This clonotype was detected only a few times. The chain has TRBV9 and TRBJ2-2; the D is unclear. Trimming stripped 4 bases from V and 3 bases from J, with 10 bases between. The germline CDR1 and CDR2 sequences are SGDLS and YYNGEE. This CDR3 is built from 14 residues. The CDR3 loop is CASSRLVDTGELFF. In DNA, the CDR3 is TGTGCCAGCAGCCGCCTGGTGGACACCGGGGAGCTGTTTTTT.

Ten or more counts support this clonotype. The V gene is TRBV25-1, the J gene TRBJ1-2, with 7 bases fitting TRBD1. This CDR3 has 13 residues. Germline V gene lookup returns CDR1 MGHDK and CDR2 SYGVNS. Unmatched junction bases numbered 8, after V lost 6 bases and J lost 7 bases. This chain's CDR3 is CASRVQGMSGYTF. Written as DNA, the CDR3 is TGTGCCAGCAGGGTACAGGGGATGTCTGGCTACACCTTC.

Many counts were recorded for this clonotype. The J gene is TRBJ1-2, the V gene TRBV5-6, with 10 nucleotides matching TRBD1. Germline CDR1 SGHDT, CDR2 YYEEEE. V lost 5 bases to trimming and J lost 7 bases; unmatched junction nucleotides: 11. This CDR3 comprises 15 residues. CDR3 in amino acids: CASRGGGQGTGGYTF. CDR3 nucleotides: TGTGCCAGCAGGGGAGGGGGACAGGGGACTGGTGGCTACACCTTC.

CDR3: CASNPGENTGELFF. The CDR3 nucleotides are TGCGCCAGCAACCCAGGGGAGAACACCGGGGAGCTGTTTTTT. The chain links TRBV5-1 to TRBJ2-2; weak D call: TRBD1 (6 bases). From germline, CDR1 is SGHRS and CDR2 YFSETQ. V lost 6 bases, J lost 1 base, and 10 bases lay in between. This CDR3 comprises 14 residues.

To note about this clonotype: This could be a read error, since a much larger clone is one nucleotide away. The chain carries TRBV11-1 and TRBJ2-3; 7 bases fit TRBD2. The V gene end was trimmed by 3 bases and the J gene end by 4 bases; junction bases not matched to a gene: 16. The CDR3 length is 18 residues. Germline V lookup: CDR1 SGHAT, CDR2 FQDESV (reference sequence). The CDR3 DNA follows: TGTGCCAGCAGCTTCGGTCAAGTCAGCCTAGCGGCCCCAGATACGCAGTATTTT. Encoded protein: CASSFGQVSLAAPDTQYF. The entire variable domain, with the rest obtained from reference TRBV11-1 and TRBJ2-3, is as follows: EAEVAQSPRYKITEKSQAVAFWCDPISGHATLYWYRQILGQGPELLVQFQDESVVDDSQLPKDRFSAERLKGVDSTLKIQPAELGDSAMYLCASSFGQVSLAAPDTQYFGPGTRLTVL.

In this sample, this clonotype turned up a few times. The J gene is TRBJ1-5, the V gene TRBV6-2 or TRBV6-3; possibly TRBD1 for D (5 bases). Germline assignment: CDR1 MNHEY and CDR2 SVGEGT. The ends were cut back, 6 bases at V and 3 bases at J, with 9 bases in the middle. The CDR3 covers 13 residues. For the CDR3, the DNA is TGTGCCAGCAGGGAGGGGCACAATCAGCCCCAGCATTTT. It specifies CASREGHNQPQHF.

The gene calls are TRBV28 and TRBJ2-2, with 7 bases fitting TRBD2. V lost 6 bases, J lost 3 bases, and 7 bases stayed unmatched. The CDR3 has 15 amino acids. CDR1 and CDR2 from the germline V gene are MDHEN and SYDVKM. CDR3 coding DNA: TGTGCCAGCAGCCCCCCGGGGGGATACACCGGGGAGCTGTTTTTT. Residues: CASSPPGGYTGELFF.

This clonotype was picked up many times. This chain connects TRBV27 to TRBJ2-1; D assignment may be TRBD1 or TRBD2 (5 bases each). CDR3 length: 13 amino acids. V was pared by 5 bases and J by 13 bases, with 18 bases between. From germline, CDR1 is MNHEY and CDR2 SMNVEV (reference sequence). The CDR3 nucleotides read TGTGCCAGCAGTCCCGGGATAGCAGGGCTTCAGTTCTTC. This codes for CASSPGIAGLQFF.

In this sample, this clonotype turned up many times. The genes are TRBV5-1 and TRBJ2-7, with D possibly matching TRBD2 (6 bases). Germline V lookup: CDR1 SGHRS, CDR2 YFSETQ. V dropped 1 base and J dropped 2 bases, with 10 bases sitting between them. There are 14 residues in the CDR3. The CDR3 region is CASSLTGGTYEQYF. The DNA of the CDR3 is TGCGCCAGCAGCTTGACAGGAGGGACCTACGAGCAGTACTTC.

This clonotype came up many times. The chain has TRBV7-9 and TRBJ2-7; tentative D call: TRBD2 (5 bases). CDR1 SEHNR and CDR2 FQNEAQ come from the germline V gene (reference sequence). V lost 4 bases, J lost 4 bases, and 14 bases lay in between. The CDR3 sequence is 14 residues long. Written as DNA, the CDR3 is TGTGCCAGCAGCTCTGGGAGTTCCCCGTACGAGCAGTACTTC. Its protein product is CASSSGSSPYEQYF.

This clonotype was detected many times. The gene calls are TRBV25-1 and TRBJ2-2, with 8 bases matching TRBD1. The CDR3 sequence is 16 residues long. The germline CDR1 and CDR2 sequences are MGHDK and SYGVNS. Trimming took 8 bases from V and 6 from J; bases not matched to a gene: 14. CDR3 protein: CASRRPRDRPPGELFF. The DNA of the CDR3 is TGTGCCAGCCGACGGCCCCGGGACAGGCCTCCCGGGGAGCTGTTTTTT.

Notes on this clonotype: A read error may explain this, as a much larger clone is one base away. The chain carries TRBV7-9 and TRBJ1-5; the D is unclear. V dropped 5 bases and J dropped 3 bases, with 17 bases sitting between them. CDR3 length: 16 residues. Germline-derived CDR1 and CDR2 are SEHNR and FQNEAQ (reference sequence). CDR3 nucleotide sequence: TGTGCCAGCAGCCAAACATGGGTAGTAGCCAATCAGCCCCAGCATTTT. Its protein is CASSQTWVVANQPQHF.

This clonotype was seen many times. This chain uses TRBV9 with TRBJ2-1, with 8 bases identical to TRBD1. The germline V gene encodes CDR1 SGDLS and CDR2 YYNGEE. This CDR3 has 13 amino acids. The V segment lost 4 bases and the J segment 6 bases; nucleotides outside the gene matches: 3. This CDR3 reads CASSRTGRNEQFF. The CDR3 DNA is TGTGCCAGCAGCCGGACAGGGCGCAATGAGCAGTTCTTC.

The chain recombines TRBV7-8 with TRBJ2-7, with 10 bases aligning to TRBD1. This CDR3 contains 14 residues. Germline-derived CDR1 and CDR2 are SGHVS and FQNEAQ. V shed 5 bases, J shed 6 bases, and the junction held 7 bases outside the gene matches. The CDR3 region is CASSPDRGALEQYF. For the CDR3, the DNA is TGTGCCAGCAGCCCGGACAGGGGGGCCCTCGAGCAGTACTTC. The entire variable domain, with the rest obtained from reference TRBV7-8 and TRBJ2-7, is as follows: GAGVSQSPRYKVAKRGQDVALRCDPISGHVSLFWYQQALGQGPEFLTYFQNEAQLDKSGLPSDRFFAERPEGSVSTLKIQRTQQEDSAVYLCASSPDRGALEQYFGPGTRLTVT.

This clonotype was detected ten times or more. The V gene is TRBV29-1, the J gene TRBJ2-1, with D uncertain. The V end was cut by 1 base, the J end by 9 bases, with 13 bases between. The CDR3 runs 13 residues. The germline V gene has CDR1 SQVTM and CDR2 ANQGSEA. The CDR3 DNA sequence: TGCAGCGTTGAAGGTGGCCTGGGCCGTGAGCAGTTCTTC. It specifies CSVEGGLGREQFF.

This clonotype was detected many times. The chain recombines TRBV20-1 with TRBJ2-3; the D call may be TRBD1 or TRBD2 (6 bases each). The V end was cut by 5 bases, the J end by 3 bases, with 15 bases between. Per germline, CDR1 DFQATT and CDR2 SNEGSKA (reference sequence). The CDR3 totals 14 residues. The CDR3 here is CSAGGGILTDTQYF. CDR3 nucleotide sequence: TGCAGTGCTGGAGGGGGGATACTAACAGATACGCAGTATTTT.

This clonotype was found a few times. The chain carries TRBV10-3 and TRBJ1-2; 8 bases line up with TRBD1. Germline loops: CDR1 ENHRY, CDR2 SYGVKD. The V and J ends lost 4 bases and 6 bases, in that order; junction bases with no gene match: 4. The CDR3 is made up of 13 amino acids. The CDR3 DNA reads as TGTGCCATCAGTGGGACAGGGTCGGATGGCTACACCTTC. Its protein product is CAISGTGSDGYTF.

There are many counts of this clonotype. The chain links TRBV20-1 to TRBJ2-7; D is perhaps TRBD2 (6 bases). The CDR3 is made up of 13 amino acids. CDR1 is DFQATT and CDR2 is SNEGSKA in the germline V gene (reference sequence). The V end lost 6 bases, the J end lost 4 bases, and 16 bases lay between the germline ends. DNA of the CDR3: TGCAGTGCGAATCGGGACTGGGGTTACGAGCAGTACTTC. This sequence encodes CSANRDWGYEQYF.